This T cell receptor (beta chain) originates from a study of technical replicates of blood from several donors. Trimming took 0 bases from V and 2 from J; bases not matched to a gene: 4. This CDR3 spans 16 amino acids. Libraries were prepared by immunoSEQ multiplex PCR; TCRdb keeps only in-frame clonotypes and omits some of them. Altogether about 100,000 clones are present, around 95% being singletons, with the ten largest covering around 0.24%. This chain links TRBV23-1 with TRBJ1-3; 7 positions agree with TRBD1. TRBV23-1 is filed as an ORF, its function uncertain. Sequencing was performed on T cells isolated from PBMCs. This receptor was taken from a human donor in good health. CDR3 in DNA: TGCGCCAGCAGTCAATCTCGGCAGGGGGCTGGAAACACCATATATTTT. It yields the protein CASSQSRQGAGNTIYF.